The 32 T cell receptor beta chains listed next were all sequenced from one sample in a study of blood T cell repertoires in COVID-19. Assay used: immunoSEQ multiplex PCR; TCRdb lists only in-frame clones, some missing. The data contain roughly 410,000 clones, approximately 91% of them singletons. The sample comprised peripheral blood. These receptors all stem from a woman between 35 and 50 years old with COVID-19, enrolled during active disease.

This clone appeared once. The gene calls are TRBV19 and TRBJ2-7; tentatively, D is TRBD2 (5 bases). This CDR3 comprises 13 residues. CDR1 LNHDA and CDR2 SQIVND come from the germline V gene (reference sequence). V was clipped by 6 bases and J by 0 bases, with 9 bases between them. The CDR3 here is CASRAGNSYEQYF. The CDR3 nucleotides are TGTGCCAGTAGGGCCGGGAACTCCTACGAGCAGTACTTC.

The chain uses TRBV11-2 and TRBJ1-2, with unresolved D. V was trimmed by 4 bases and J by 2 bases, leaving 20 bases between them. The CDR3 is made up of 17 amino acids. Germline values: CDR1 SGHAT, CDR2 FQNNGV. In DNA, the CDR3 is TGTGCCAGCAGCTCAGAACCCCTCCGGGGTCCCAACTATGGCTACACCTTC. Translated, it gives CASSSEPLRGPNYGYTF.

The chain is built from TRBV5-1 and TRBJ2-7, with D possibly TRBD1 on 7 matching bases. V was trimmed by 2 bases and J by 2 bases, leaving 11 bases between them. CDR3 length: 14 amino acids. CDR1 and CDR2 (germline): SGHRS, YFSETQ. CDR3 amino acids: CASSFQGGTYEQYF. CDR3 bases: TGCGCCAGCAGCTTCCAGGGGGGTACCTACGAGCAGTACTTC.

This clone was detected once. The same CDR3 also results from other DNA sequences found in this sample. The V and J genes are TRBV5-1 and TRBJ1-2; D may be TRBD1 (6 bases). Per the germline V gene, CDR1 is SGHRS and CDR2 is YFSETQ. The CDR3 length is 14 residues. V was shortened by 0 bases and J by 2 bases, with 8 bases between the two germline ends. CDR3 sequence: CASSLGQANYGYTF. CDR3 DNA sequence: TGCGCCAGCAGCTTGGGACAGGCCAACTATGGCTACACCTTC. The complete variable domain, with remaining parts taken from reference TRBV5-1 and TRBJ1-2, reads KAGVTQTPRYLIKTRGQQVTLSCSPISGHRSVSWYQQTPGQGLQFLFEYFSETQRNKGNFPGRFSGRQFSNSRSEMNVSTLELGDSALYLCASSLGQANYGYTFGSGTRLTVV.

J is TRBJ2-5 and V is TRBV9; weak D call: TRBD1 (5 bases). Between the trimmed V and J ends, which lost 0 bases and 5 bases, there was a span of 11 bases. Germline assignment: CDR1 SGDLS and CDR2 YYNGEE. This CDR3 has 14 residues. The CDR3 DNA reads TGTGCCAGCAGCGTAGCAGGGAACTCGGAGACCCAGTACTTC. Its protein is CASSVAGNSETQYF.

This rearrangement joins TRBV20-1 to TRBJ1-1, with 8 bases matching TRBD1. Germline V gives CDR1 DFQATT, CDR2 SNEGSKA (reference sequence). The CDR3 extends over 11 amino acids. Trimming at V came to 4 bases and at J to 13 bases, leaving 8 bases not matched to a gene. CDR3 DNA sequence: TGCAGTGCTACCGGGACAGGTTTAGGTTTCTTT. Residues: CSATGTGLGFF.

This chain connects TRBV10-3 to TRBJ1-2; D unclear. This CDR3 is 14 amino acids long. Germline values: CDR1 ENHRY, CDR2 SYGVKD. V was clipped by 0 bases and J by 0 bases, with 5 bases between them. CDR3 region: CAISESRANYGYTF. DNA for the CDR3: TGTGCCATCAGTGAGTCTAGAGCTAACTATGGCTACACCTTC.

The chain links TRBV3-1 (or the pseudogene TRBV3-2) to TRBJ2-3, with 9 bases identical to TRBD2. Germline trimming cut 0 bases from V and 8 bases from J; bases unmatched to any gene: 6. Germline V gene data show CDR1 as LGHDT and CDR2 as YNNKEL (reference sequence). The CDR3 loop spans 15 amino acids. CDR3 DNA sequence: TGTGCCAGCAGCCAAGAGCGGGGGGGTTTAGGTACGCAGTATTTT. Translated, it gives CASSQERGGLGTQYF.

This chain links TRBV5-1 with TRBJ2-4, with 7 bases matching TRBD1. V lost 0 bases and J lost 11; bases outside the gene matches: 8. Germline CDR1 reads SGHRS; CDR2 reads YFSETQ. The CDR3 consists of 14 residues. Here the CDR3 DNA reads TGCGCCAGCAGCTTGGGAGGGGGCGGTGGACTTCAGTACTTC. The encoded protein is CASSLGGGGGLQYF.

The rearrangement uses TRBV2 and TRBJ1-5; D is perhaps TRBD1 (6 bases). Germline loops: CDR1 SNHLY, CDR2 FYNNEI. V was shortened by 3 bases and J by 0 bases, with 9 bases between the two germline ends. CDR3 length: 15 residues. The CDR3 DNA sequence: TGTGCCAGCAGTGAGGACAGTTATAGCAATCAGCCCCAGCATTTT. Residues: CASSEDSYSNQPQHF.

The chain joins TRBV7-2 to TRBJ1-4, with a weak D call TRBD1 (6 bases). The CDR3 contains 15 residues. V was clipped by 5 bases and J by 1 base, with 11 bases between them. Germline CDR1 reads SGHTA; CDR2 reads FQGNSA. CDR3 coding DNA: TGTGCCAGCAGCCTAACAGGGATAACTAATGAAAAACTGTTTTTT. It yields the protein CASSLTGITNEKLFF.

The chain recombines TRBV5-1 with TRBJ2-5; unclear D gene. V lost 0 bases to trimming and J lost 1 base, with 10 bases between them. CDR1 and CDR2 from the germline V gene are SGHRS and YFSETQ. This CDR3 has 15 amino acids. The CDR3 DNA reads as TGCGCCAGCAGCTTGGGATTTTCTAGCCAAGAGACCCAGTACTTC. Its translation: CASSLGFSSQETQYF.

This rearrangement joins TRBV7-8 to TRBJ2-3, with unresolved D. With 5 bases removed from V and 4 bases from J, the gap between germline ends came to 7 bases. This CDR3 comprises 12 residues. Germline CDR1 and CDR2: SGHVS and FQNEAQ. In DNA, the CDR3 is TGTGCCAGCAGCCCGAGTCCAGATACGCAGTATTTT. Protein sequence: CASSPSPDTQYF.

The V gene is TRBV7-3, the J gene TRBJ2-5; D is unresolved. Germline V lookup: CDR1 SGHTA, CDR2 FQGTGA. This CDR3 has 14 amino acids. Trimming removed 6 bases at V and 1 base at J, with 12 bases between. The CDR3 loop is CASSLDGTQETQYF. In nucleotides, the CDR3 is TGTGCCAGCAGTCTAGACGGTACCCAAGAGACCCAGTACTTC. Filled out from reference TRBV7-3 and TRBJ2-5, the complete variable domain reads GAGVSQTPSNKVTEKGKYVELRCDPISGHTALYWYRQSLGQGPEFLIYFQGTGAADDSGLPNDRFFAVRPEGSVSTLKIQRTERGDSAVYLCASSLDGTQETQYFGPGTRLLVL.

V and J are TRBV7-2 and TRBJ2-7; D remains unclear. Trimming left V 4 bases short and J 11 bases short, with 12 bases between. CDR1 SGHTA and CDR2 FQGNSA come from the germline V gene. The CDR3 contains 11 residues. CDR3 loop: CASSSLTKKYF. The CDR3 nucleotides read TGTGCCAGCAGCTCGTTGACAAAAAAGTACTTC.

The chain recombines TRBV11-2 with TRBJ1-6; D is unresolved. The CDR3 runs 19 residues. Trimming stripped 4 bases from V and 0 bases from J, with 19 bases between. CDR1 and CDR2 (germline): SGHAT, FQNNGV. The CDR3 loop is CASSSMPGSPGSYNSPLHF. The CDR3 DNA sequence: TGTGCCAGCAGCTCAATGCCCGGGTCCCCGGGCTCCTATAATTCACCCCTCCACTTT.

This clone was found once. The genes are TRBV27 and TRBJ2-7; TRBD1 agrees at 10 bases. Germline CDR1 is MNHEY and CDR2 is SMNVEV (reference sequence). V gave up 4 bases and J gave up 6 bases; unmatched junction bases: 6. This CDR3 has 14 amino acids. Here the CDR3 reads CASSWVGQGSEQYF. The CDR3 region has the DNA TGTGCCAGCAGTTGGGTGGGACAGGGGTCCGAGCAGTACTTC.

The table lists this clone with a count of one. The chain has TRBV5-4 and TRBJ2-5, with TRBD2 matching over 10 bases. Trimming cost V 4 bases and J 9 bases; bases outside gene matches: 15. Germline-derived CDR1 and CDR2 are SGHNT and YYREEE (reference sequence). The CDR3 spans 16 residues. In nucleotides, the CDR3 is TGTGCCAGCAGCATAGGACTAGCGGCCGAGTTCAGGGCCCAGTACTTC. Translated: CASSIGLAAEFRAQYF.

This chain's CDR3 is CASSLPSGTLNTEAFF. The CDR3 coding sequence is TGTGCCAGCAGTTTACCCTCCGGGACACTAAACACTGAAGCTTTCTTT. The chain links TRBV28 to TRBJ1-1; weak D call: TRBD1 (6 bases). The germline CDR1 and CDR2 sequences are MDHEN and SYDVKM. The V end lost 2 bases, the J end lost 2 bases, and 15 bases lay between the germline ends. The CDR3 contains 16 residues.

The rearrangement links TRBV7-9 to TRBJ2-1; 7 nucleotides match TRBD2. This CDR3 has 16 residues. The junction had 7 bases not matched to a gene; V was cut back by 2 bases and J by 3 bases. Per the germline V gene, CDR1 is SEHNR and CDR2 is FQNEAQ (reference sequence). The CDR3 bases are TGTGCCAGCAGCTTATCGCTAGCGGACCTCTACAATGAGCAGTTCTTC. Residues: CASSLSLADLYNEQFF.

Concerning this clone itself: This specimen includes other DNA sequences encoding the same CDR3. J is TRBJ1-2 and V is TRBV12-3 or TRBV12-4, with 7 bases fitting TRBD1. The V and J ends lost 6 bases and 4 bases, in that order; junction bases with no gene match: 5. There are 13 residues in the CDR3. The chain's CDR3 is CASSLQGIYGYTF. Written as DNA, the CDR3 is TGTGCCAGCAGCCTACAGGGGATCTATGGCTACACCTTC.

This chain uses TRBV5-1 with TRBJ1-2, with 8 positions matching TRBD1. The CDR3 is made up of 20 amino acids. CDR1 is SGHRS, CDR2 YFSETQ, per germline. V was clipped by 0 bases and J by 5 bases; unmatched bases: 21. The CDR3 coding sequence is TGCGCCAGCAGCTTGGCGACCCGCGCATCGCATGGACAGGGCAGTTATGGCTACACCTTC. Encoded protein: CASSLATRASHGQGSYGYTF.

The J gene is TRBJ1-6, the V gene TRBV30; tentatively, D is TRBD1 (5 bases). The CDR3 is 16 amino acids. Germline values: CDR1 GTSNPN, CDR2 SVGIG (reference sequence). Trimming pared 1 base from V and 9 bases from J, leaving 19 bases between. The CDR3 sequence: CAWSAAGPSGGSPLHF. CDR3 nucleotide sequence: TGTGCCTGGAGTGCCGCGGGCCCCTCGGGGGGTTCACCCCTCCACTTT.

This clone occurred once. The chain is built from TRBV5-4 and TRBJ1-1; no reliable D call. CDR1 and CDR2 from the germline V gene are SGHNT and YYREEE (reference sequence). CDR3 size: 16 residues. V lost 5 bases to trimming and J lost 6 bases, with 23 bases between them. The DNA of the CDR3 is TGTGCCAGCAGTGTCTCGGCTGCGCGTCTAGTCTCTGAAGCTTTCTTT. Protein: CASSVSAARLVSEAFF. The full variable domain, in which reference TRBV5-4 and TRBJ1-1 provide the parts outside the CDR3, is ETGVTQSPTHLIKTRGQQVTLRCSSQSGHNTVSWYQQALGQGPQFIFQYYREEENGRGNFPPRFSGLQFPNYSSELNVNALELDDSALYLCASSVSAARLVSEAFFGQGTRLTVV.

The rearrangement uses TRBV28 and TRBJ1-6, with 7 bases identical to TRBD1. In germline, CDR1 is MDHEN, CDR2 SYDVKM. Unmatched junction bases numbered 5, after V lost 5 bases and J lost 4 bases. The CDR3 runs to 15 residues. The CDR3 DNA is TGTGCCAGCAGTCCAGACAGGGTTTATAATTCACCCCTCCACTTT. It encodes CASSPDRVYNSPLHF.

The V and J genes are TRBV19 and TRBJ1-5; D not certain. Per the germline V gene, CDR1 is LNHDA and CDR2 is SQIVND (reference sequence). V shed 1 base and J shed 11 bases, with 12 bases lying between them. The CDR3 is 13 residues long. The CDR3 is CASSIGPGGAQHF. The CDR3 region has the DNA TGTGCCAGTAGTATAGGGCCTGGCGGAGCCCAGCATTTT.

The V call is TRBV6-2 or TRBV6-3, the J call TRBJ1-5; 7 bases match TRBD1. The CDR3 spans 16 residues. V was clipped by 2 bases and J by 5 bases; unmatched bases: 9. Germline-derived CDR1 and CDR2 are MNHEY and SVGEGT. The CDR3: CASSYVSGGTDQPQHF. The CDR3, as DNA: TGTGCCAGCAGTTACGTCTCAGGGGGAACGGATCAGCCCCAGCATTTT.

V is TRBV3-1 (or the pseudogene TRBV3-2) and J is TRBJ1-1; the D is unclear. The V end lost 7 bases, the J end lost 0 bases, and 12 bases lay between the germline ends. The CDR3 covers 14 residues. The germline gives CDR1 LGHDT, CDR2 YNNKEL (reference sequence). CDR3 sequence reads: CASTKSELNTEAFF. As DNA, the CDR3 is TGTGCCAGCACCAAGAGTGAGCTGAACACTGAAGCTTTCTTT.

This chain links TRBV28 with TRBJ1-3, with 9 bases lining up with TRBD1. This CDR3 comprises 16 residues. The germline V gene has CDR1 MDHEN and CDR2 SYDVKM. After removal of 3 bases from V and 0 bases from J, the junction contained 3 bases not matched to a gene. The CDR3 sequence is CASSLTGGSSGNTIYF. The CDR3 region has the DNA TGTGCCAGCAGTTTGACAGGGGGGAGCTCTGGAAACACCATATATTTT.

This clone is a singleton in its sample. The chain carries TRBV7-2 and TRBJ2-2; D is possibly TRBD2 (6 bases). The CDR3 has 15 residues. The germline V gene has CDR1 SGHTA and CDR2 FQGNSA. V was clipped by 7 bases and J by 4 bases, with 16 bases between them. CDR3 loop: CASILRLGGTGELFF. The CDR3 DNA is TGTGCCAGCATCCTTAGACTGGGAGGCACCGGGGAGCTGTTTTTT.

J is TRBJ1-5 and V is TRBV7-2; a weak D match, TRBD1 (6 bases). V lost 4 bases and J lost 5, with 9 bases in between. CDR3 length: 13 residues. Germline V CDR1 and CDR2: SGHTA, FQGNSA. The CDR3 coding sequence is TGTGCCAGCAGCTATAAGGGGGATCAGCCCCAGCATTTT. Translating gives CASSYKGDQPQHF.

The chain uses TRBV5-1 and TRBJ2-5; D possibly corresponds to TRBD2 (5 bases). V shed 0 bases and J shed 3 bases, with 12 bases lying between them. This CDR3 has 15 amino acids. Germline CDR1 reads SGHRS; CDR2 reads YFSETQ. The CDR3 nucleotides are TGCGCCAGCAGCTTGGTAGTGGGGAGTGAAGAGACCCAGTACTTC. It yields the protein CASSLVVGSEETQYF.